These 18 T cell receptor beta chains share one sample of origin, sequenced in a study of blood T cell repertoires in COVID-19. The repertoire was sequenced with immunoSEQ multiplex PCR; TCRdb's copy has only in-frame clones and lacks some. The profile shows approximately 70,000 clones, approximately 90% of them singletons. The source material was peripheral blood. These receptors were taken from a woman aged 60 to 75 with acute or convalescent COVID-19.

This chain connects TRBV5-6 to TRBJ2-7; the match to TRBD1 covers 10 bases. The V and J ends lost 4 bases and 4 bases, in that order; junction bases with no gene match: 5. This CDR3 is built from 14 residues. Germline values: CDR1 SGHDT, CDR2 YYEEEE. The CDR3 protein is CASSLDRGRYEQYV. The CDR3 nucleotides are TGTGCCAGCAGCCTGGACAGGGGGAGGTACGAGCAGTACGTC.

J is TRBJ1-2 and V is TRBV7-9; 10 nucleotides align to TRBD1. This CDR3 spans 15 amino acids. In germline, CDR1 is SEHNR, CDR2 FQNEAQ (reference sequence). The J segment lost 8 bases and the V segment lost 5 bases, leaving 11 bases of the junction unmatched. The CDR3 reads CASSRPGQGEEGYTF. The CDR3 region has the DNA TGTGCCAGCAGCCGACCAGGACAGGGGGAAGAAGGCTACACCTTC.

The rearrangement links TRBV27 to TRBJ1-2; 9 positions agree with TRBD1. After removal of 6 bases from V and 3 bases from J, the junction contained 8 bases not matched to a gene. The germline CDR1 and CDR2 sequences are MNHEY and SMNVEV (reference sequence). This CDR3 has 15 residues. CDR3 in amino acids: CASRGTGTSDYGYTF. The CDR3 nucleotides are TGTGCCAGCAGGGGGACAGGGACCTCGGACTATGGCTACACCTTC.

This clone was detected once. The CDR3 DNA is TGTGCCAGCAGTTATACAGGGATTGAAGCTTTCTTT. Translated, it gives CASSYTGIEAFF. The rearrangement joins TRBV6-5 to TRBJ1-1; possibly TRBD1 for D (6 bases). The germline V and J ends were trimmed by 3 bases and 7 bases, with 9 bases remaining between them. The V gene's germline CDR1 is MNHEY and CDR2 SVGAGI. The CDR3 is 12 residues long.

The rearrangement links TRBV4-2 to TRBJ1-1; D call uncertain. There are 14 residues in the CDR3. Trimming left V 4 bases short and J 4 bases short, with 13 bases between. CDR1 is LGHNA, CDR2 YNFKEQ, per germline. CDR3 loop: CASSRAGTSTEAFF. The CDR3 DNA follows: TGTGCCAGCAGCCGGGCCGGTACTTCCACTGAAGCTTTCTTT.

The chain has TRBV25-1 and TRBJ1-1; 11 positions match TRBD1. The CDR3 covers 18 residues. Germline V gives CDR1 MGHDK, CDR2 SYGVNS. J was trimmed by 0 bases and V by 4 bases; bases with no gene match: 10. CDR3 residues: CASSGGWGTGGMNTEAFF. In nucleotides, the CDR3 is TGTGCCAGCAGTGGAGGGTGGGGGACAGGGGGAATGAACACTGAAGCTTTCTTT.

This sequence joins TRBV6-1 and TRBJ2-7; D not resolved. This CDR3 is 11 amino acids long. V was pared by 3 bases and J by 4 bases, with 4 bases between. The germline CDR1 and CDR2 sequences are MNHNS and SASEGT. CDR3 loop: CASSDPYEQYV. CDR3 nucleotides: TGTGCCAGCAGTGACCCTTACGAGCAGTACGTC.

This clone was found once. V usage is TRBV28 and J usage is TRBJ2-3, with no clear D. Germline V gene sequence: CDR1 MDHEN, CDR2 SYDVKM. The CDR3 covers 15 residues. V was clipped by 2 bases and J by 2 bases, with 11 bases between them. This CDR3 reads CASSLAGVSTDTQYF. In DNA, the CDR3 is TGTGCCAGCAGTTTAGCCGGAGTATCCACAGATACGCAGTATTTT.

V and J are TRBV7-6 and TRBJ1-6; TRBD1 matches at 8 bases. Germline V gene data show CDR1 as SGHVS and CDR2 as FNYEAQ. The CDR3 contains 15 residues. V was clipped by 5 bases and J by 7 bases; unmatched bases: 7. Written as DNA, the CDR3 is TGTGCCAGCAGCCCGGGGACAGGTGCAAATTCACCCCTCCACTTT. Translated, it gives CASSPGTGANSPLHF.

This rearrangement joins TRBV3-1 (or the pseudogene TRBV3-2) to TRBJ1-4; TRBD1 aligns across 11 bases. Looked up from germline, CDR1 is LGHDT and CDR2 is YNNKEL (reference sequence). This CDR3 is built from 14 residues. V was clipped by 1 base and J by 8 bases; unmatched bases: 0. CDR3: CASSQGTGGEKLFF. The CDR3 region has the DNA TGTGCCAGCAGCCAAGGGACAGGGGGCGAAAAACTGTTTTTT.

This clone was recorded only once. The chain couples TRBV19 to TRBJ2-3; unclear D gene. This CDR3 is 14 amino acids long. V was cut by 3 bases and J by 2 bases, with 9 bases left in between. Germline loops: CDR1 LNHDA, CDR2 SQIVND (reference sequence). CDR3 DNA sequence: TGTGCCAGTAGTATGGGCACCTTCACAGATACGCAGTATTTT. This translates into CASSMGTFTDTQYF.

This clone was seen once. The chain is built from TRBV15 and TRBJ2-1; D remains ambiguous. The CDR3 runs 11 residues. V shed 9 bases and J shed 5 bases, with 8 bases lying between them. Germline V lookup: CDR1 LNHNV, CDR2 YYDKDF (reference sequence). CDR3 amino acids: CATQRDNEQFF. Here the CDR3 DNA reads TGTGCCACTCAGCGTGACAATGAGCAGTTCTTC.

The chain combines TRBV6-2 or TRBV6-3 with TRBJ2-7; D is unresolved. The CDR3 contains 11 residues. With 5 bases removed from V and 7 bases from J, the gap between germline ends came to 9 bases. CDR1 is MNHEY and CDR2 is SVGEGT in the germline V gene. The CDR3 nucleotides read TGTGCCAGCAGTACTGGGCCAGAGCAGTACGTC. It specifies CASSTGPEQYV.

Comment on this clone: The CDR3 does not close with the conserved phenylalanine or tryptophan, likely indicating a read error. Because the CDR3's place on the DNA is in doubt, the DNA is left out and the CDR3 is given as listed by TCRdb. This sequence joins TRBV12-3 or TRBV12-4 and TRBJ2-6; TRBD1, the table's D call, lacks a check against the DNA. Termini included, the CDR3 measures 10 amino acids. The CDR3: CASIPQGGLR.

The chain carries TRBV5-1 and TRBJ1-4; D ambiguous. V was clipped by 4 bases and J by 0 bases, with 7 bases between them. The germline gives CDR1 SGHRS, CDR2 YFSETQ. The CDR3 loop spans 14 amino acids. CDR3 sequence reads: CASSPTATNEKLFF. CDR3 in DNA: TGCGCCAGCAGCCCCACTGCAACTAATGAAAAACTGTTTTTT.

The CDR3, as DNA: TGCAGCGTTGAACGGGGTTTGATATCAGATAACTATGGCTACACCTTC. This encodes CSVERGLISDNYGYTF. This sequence joins TRBV29-1 and TRBJ1-2; no reliable D call. This CDR3 comprises 16 residues. The V and J ends lost 2 bases and 1 base respectively, with 17 bases between them. Per the germline V gene, CDR1 is SQVTM and CDR2 is ANQGSEA. The full variable domain, rest sourced from reference TRBV29-1 and TRBJ1-2, is SAVISQKPSRDICQRGTSLTIQCQVDSQVTMMFWYRQQPGQSLTLIATANQGSEATYESGFVIDKFPISRPNLTFSTLTVSNMSPEDSSIYLCSVERGLISDNYGYTFGSGTRLTVV.

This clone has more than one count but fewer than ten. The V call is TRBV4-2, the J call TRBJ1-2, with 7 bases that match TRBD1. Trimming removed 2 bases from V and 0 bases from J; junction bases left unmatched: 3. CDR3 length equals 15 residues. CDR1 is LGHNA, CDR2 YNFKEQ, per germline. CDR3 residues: CASSQWDRANYGYTF. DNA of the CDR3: TGTGCCAGCAGCCAATGGGACAGAGCTAACTATGGCTACACCTTC.

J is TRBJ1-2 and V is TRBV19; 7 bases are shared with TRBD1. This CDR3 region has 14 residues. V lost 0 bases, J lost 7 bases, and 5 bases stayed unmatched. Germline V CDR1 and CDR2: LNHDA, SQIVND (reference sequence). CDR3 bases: TGTGCCAGTAGTATAGATGGGACAGTTCGTGGCTACACCTTC. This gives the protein CASSIDGTVRGYTF.